This TCR beta chain was identified during a study of blood T cell repertoires in COVID-19. The overall study: T cells, B-cell-depleted T cells, or PBMCs provided the cDNA or gDNA that served as material.

Patients of the Seattle cohort, enrolled during active infection, were followed longitudinally. In the authors' workflow: How many nucleated cells were present was estimated from reference gene primer amplification. Profiling relied on immunoSEQ multiplex PCR, and the TCRdb table lists in-frame clones only, not all of them. The DNA gave D and trimming, while V, J and clone size come from that table. This sample carries a few hundred thousand clones, 70% to 90% of them seen once, and the ten largest clones take around 3%. The CDR3 contains 13 residues. Germline V CDR1 and CDR2: SEHNR, FQNEAQ (reference sequence). V shed 5 bases, J shed 7 bases, and the junction held 5 bases outside the gene matches.

This clonotype originated in a woman aged 25 to 39 with COVID-19, enrolled during active disease. This chain uses TRBV7-9 with TRBJ2-1; 7 nucleotides line up with TRBD2. The specimen sequenced was peripheral blood. CDR3 amino acids: CASSTGTINEQFF. The CDR3 DNA follows: TGTGCCAGCAGCACCGGGACTATTAATGAGCAGTTCTTC.